This T cell receptor (beta chain) was sequenced during a study of shared clonotypes between healthy human individuals. Study-wide results and limits: Few donors limited the genetic and exposure-history diversity represented.

The CDR3 sequence is 15 residues long. Germline CDR1 reads SGHRS; CDR2 reads YFSETQ. V dropped 0 bases and J dropped 3 bases, with 13 bases sitting between them. In regard to this clone: Its antigen remains unknown.

A deep-level run was used for the assay. Across several immunoSEQ plates, the genomic DNA of each subset was split evenly. The method was immunoSEQ multiplex PCR; TCRdb's version includes in-frame clones alone and lacks a portion of them. Among 2.5 million or so clones listed, around 94% were seen once. V gene TRBV5-1 combines with J gene TRBJ2-7, with a tentative D call TRBD1 (6 bases). Material for sequencing was naive CD4+ T cells sorted from blood. Subset denoted: CD45RA+ positively selected. The source of this sequence is a man between 18 and 29 years old in good health. The CDR3: CASSLEQGLGYEQYF. The CDR3 DNA follows: TGCGCCAGCAGCTTGGAACAGGGCCTCGGCTACGAGCAGTACTTC.